This TCR beta chain was captured in a study of T cells expressing NK-cell markers. For the study at large: The TCR beta repertoires originated in sorted CD3+CD56+NKG2C+, CD3+CD56+NKG2C- and CD3+CD56-NKG2C+ T cells.

As for this clonotype: Its antigen is as yet unknown.

Libraries used 5'RACE template switching adding universal primer site and UMIs. Using the 5' RACE reads, TCRdb records one entry per CDR3 protein without DNA. Here the sample table reports about 460,000 distinct CDR3 sequences. The study's findings and limits: What remained unclear was the HCMV specificity of expanded NKG2C+ T cell clones.

The CDR3 is 14 amino acids. The germline V gene encodes CDR1 LNHNV and CDR2 YYDKDF (reference sequence). What was sequenced was blood T cells: a sorted CD56 or NKG2C T cell subset, CD4+ or CD8+ T cells, or bulk PBMC T cells (not recorded which). The chain couples TRBV15 to TRBJ2-1. The sequence was collected from a woman aged 45-65 years in good health. The chain's CDR3 is CATSREGYSHEQFF.